One and the same sample provided the 17 T cell receptor beta chains below, sequenced in a study of T-cell reconstitution after alpha-beta-depleted transplantation in children. During its preparation, the TCRbeta library received unique molecular identifiers. TCRdb fed the PCR reads into MiXCR, producing one record per CDR3 protein. The sample includes around 370,000 distinct CDR3 sequences, around a tenth of them seen just once. Sequencing was performed on PBMCs from the stem cell graft donor, taken from the stem cell graft. Receptors were obtained from a human donor who donated a stem cell graft to a child with acute lymphoblastic leukemia.

V usage is TRBV7-2 and J usage is TRBJ2-6, with 8 bases identical to TRBD1. This CDR3 contains 17 residues. V shed 5 bases and J 0 bases; nucleotides not matched to a gene: 6. Germline assignment: CDR1 SGHTA and CDR2 FQGNSA. The CDR3 reads CASSTDRDPSGANVLTF. For the CDR3, the DNA is TGTGCCAGCAGCACGGACAGGGACCCCTCTGGGGCCAACGTCCTGACTTTC. Looking up the rest from reference TRBV7-2 and TRBJ2-6 gives the full variable domain: GAGVSQSPSNKVTEKGKDVELRCDPISGHTALYWYRQSLGQGLEFLIYFQGNSAPDKSGLPSDRFSAERTGGSVSTLTIQRTQQEDSAVYLCASSTDRDPSGANVLTFGAGSRLTVL.

This clonotype was seen a handful of times. The chain links TRBV25-1 to TRBJ2-1; TRBD1 matches at 8 bases. With V trimmed by 4 bases and J by 0 bases, 11 bases remained unmatched. Germline CDR1 and CDR2: MGHDK and SYGVNS. The CDR3 covers 18 residues. CDR3: CASSGVPGQESSYNEQFF. The DNA for the CDR3 is TGTGCCAGCAGTGGAGTACCGGGACAGGAGAGCTCCTACAATGAGCAGTTCTTC.

This clonotype was picked up a small number of times. V is TRBV29-1 and J is TRBJ2-3, with 11 bases identical to TRBD1. There are 15 residues in the CDR3. Germline CDR1 is SQVTM and CDR2 is ANQGSEA. After removal of 6 bases from V and 6 bases from J, the junction contained 11 bases not matched to a gene. The CDR3 region has the DNA TGCAGCGTAGAATCGGACAGGGGGCCAGTCGATACGCAGTATTTT. Translation: CSVESDRGPVDTQYF.

This clonotype was found a few times. V usage is TRBV20-1 and J usage is TRBJ2-2; D uncertain. Trimming cost V 2 bases and J 4 bases, with 8 bases left between them. This CDR3 is built from 13 residues. Germline V gene sequence: CDR1 DFQATT, CDR2 SNEGSKA (reference sequence). The CDR3 reads CSARPLITGELFF. The CDR3, as DNA: TGCAGTGCTAGACCTCTAATCACCGGGGAGCTGTTTTTT.

The rearrangement joins TRBV19 to TRBJ1-1; D is undetermined. Trimming pared 5 bases from V and 1 base from J, leaving 23 bases between. The germline V gene encodes CDR1 LNHDA and CDR2 SQIVND (reference sequence). This CDR3 is built from 18 residues. CDR3 amino acids: CASSVVYGSLSSNTEAFF. The DNA of the CDR3 is TGTGCCAGTAGTGTCGTTTATGGCAGCCTTTCTTCGAACACTGAAGCTTTCTTT.

The V call is TRBV28, the J call TRBJ1-2; tentatively, D is TRBD1 (5 bases). The V end was cut by 6 bases, the J end by 3 bases, with 11 bases between. Germline CDR1 reads MDHEN; CDR2 reads SYDVKM. This CDR3 region has 13 residues. The CDR3 spells CASRQTEDYGYTF. CDR3 DNA sequence: TGTGCCAGCAGACAGACAGAGGACTATGGCTACACCTTC.

This clonotype appeared a few times. V is TRBV28 and J is TRBJ2-3; 8 bases map to TRBD1. The V segment lost 3 bases and the J segment 1 base; nucleotides outside the gene matches: 9. Germline CDR1 is MDHEN and CDR2 is SYDVKM. The CDR3 totals 17 residues. CDR3 in amino acids: CASSFPRDRGGTDTQYF. Here the CDR3 DNA reads TGTGCCAGCAGTTTCCCCCGCGACAGGGGAGGCACAGATACGCAGTATTTT.

V usage is TRBV7-2 and J usage is TRBJ2-1, with D perhaps TRBD2 (6 bases). The CDR3 spans 17 residues. The germline V gene encodes CDR1 SGHTA and CDR2 FQGNSA. Deletions cut 2 bases from V and 2 bases from J, with 16 bases between. CDR3 nucleotides: TGTGCCAGCAGCTTAATGGGAGGCGGGAAACCCTACAATGAGCAGTTCTTC. This gives the protein CASSLMGGGKPYNEQFF.

This clonotype has more than one count but fewer than ten. V is TRBV24-1 and J is TRBJ2-1; weak D call: TRBD1 (6 bases). The V gene's germline CDR1 is KGHDR and CDR2 SFDVKD. Trimming cost V 4 bases and J 9 bases, with 12 bases left between them. This CDR3 is built from 13 residues. The DNA of the CDR3 is TGTGCCACCAGTGAACTACACAGGGTTGAGCAGTTCTTC. This encodes CATSELHRVEQFF.

This chain uses TRBV4-1 with TRBJ2-7; TRBD2 is a possible D gene (6 bases). CDR3 length equals 15 residues. V gave up 3 bases and J gave up 1 base, with 13 bases separating them. Germline CDR1 reads MGHRA; CDR2 reads YSYEKL. CDR3 amino acids: CASSHFRDSSYEQYF. The CDR3 DNA reads TGCGCCAGCAGCCACTTCCGGGACTCGTCCTACGAGCAGTACTTC.

The rearrangement joins TRBV4-1 to TRBJ2-7, with 10 bases identical to TRBD2. Per the germline V gene, CDR1 is MGHRA and CDR2 is YSYEKL. V trimming: 2 bases; J trimming: 3 bases; junction bases outside the gene matches: 4. The CDR3 loop spans 15 amino acids. The CDR3 is CASSQPPSGSYEQYF. CDR3 bases: TGCGCCAGCAGCCAACCACCTAGCGGGAGCTACGAGCAGTACTTC.

In its sample, this clonotype was seen a few times. This chain uses TRBV7-2 with TRBJ1-6; maybe TRBD1 (5 bases). The CDR3 loop spans 15 amino acids. The germline CDR1 and CDR2 sequences are SGHTA and FQGNSA. The V end lost 0 bases, the J end lost 7 bases, and 10 bases lay between the germline ends. The CDR3 loop reads CASSLAQGRNSPLHF. The CDR3 region has the DNA TGTGCCAGCAGCTTAGCGCAGGGACGGAATTCACCCCTCCACTTT.

This clonotype was counted only a few times. The rearrangement links TRBV7-2 to TRBJ2-5; D possibly corresponds to TRBD2 (5 bases). The V gene's germline CDR1 is SGHTA and CDR2 FQGNSA. The CDR3 is 16 residues long. The V end was cut by 4 bases, the J end by 5 bases, with 20 bases between. CDR3: CASSSASFRGGETQYF. The DNA for the CDR3 is TGTGCCAGCAGCTCAGCATCTTTTCGGGGTGGGGAGACCCAGTACTTC.

This clonotype has just a few counts. The chain joins TRBV4-3 to TRBJ2-7; 10 bases agree with TRBD2. This CDR3 comprises 15 residues. Germline V gives CDR1 LGHNA, CDR2 YSLEER. V lost 5 bases to trimming and J lost 7 bases; unmatched junction nucleotides: 11. Here the CDR3 reads CASSLRLAGEGEQYF. CDR3 nucleotide sequence: TGCGCCAGCAGCTTACGGCTAGCGGGAGAGGGAGAGCAGTACTTC.

The CDR3 protein is CASSSPLAYSSYNEQFF. CDR3 coding DNA: TGTGCCAGCAGTTCTCCCCTAGCCTATAGCTCCTACAATGAGCAGTTCTTC. The chain couples TRBV28 to TRBJ2-1; TRBD2 is a possible D gene (5 bases). The CDR3 runs 17 residues. The V end was cut by 4 bases, the J end by 0 bases, with 16 bases between. In germline, CDR1 is MDHEN, CDR2 SYDVKM. Full variable domain (rest looked up from reference TRBV28 and TRBJ2-1): DVKVTQSSRYLVKRTGEKVFLECVQDMDHENMFWYRQDPGLGLRLIYFSYDVKMKEKGDIPEGYSVSREKKERFSLILESASTNQTSMYLCASSSPLAYSSYNEQFFGPGTRLTVL.

This clonotype occurred a few times. This sequence joins TRBV4-2 and TRBJ2-3; unclear D gene. V was trimmed by 0 bases and J by 1 base, leaving 2 bases between them. The length of the CDR3 is 13 residues. CDR1 and CDR2 from the germline V gene are LGHNA and YNFKEQ. CDR3 coding DNA: TGTGCCAGCAGCCAAGAGCGCACAGATACGCAGTATTTT. Its translation is CASSQERTDTQYF.

This clonotype was seen a few times. The chain employs TRBV6-1 and TRBJ2-4, with 7 bases fitting TRBD2. This CDR3 comprises 14 residues. Germline lookup yields CDR1 MNHNS and CDR2 SASEGT. J lost 3 bases, V lost 7 bases, and 6 bases had no gene match. The CDR3 nucleotides are TGTGCCAGCACCACACGGGGGGTCAAAAACATTCAGTACTTC. It specifies CASTTRGVKNIQYF.